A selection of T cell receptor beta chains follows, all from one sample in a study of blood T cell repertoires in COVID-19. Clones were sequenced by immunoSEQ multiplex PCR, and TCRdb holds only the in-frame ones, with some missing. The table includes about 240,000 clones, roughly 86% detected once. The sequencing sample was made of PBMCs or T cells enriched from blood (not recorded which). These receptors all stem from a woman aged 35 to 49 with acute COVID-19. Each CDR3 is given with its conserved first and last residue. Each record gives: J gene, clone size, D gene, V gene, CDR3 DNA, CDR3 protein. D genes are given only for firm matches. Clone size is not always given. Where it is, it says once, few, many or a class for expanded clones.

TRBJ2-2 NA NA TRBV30 TGTGCCTGGAGTGTTGCGGGAACCGGGGAGCTGTTTTTT CAWSVAGTGELFF
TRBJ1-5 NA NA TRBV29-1 TGCAGCGTTGAACAGGGGCCAAATCAGCCCCAGCATTTT CSVEQGPNQPQHF
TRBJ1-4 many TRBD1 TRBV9 TGTGCCAGCAGCCCGAAGTACGAACAGGGGTCTAATGAAAAACTGTTTTTT CASSPKYEQGSNEKLFF
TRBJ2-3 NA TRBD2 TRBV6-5 TGTGCCAGCAGACCTAGCGGGAGCACAGATACGCAGTATTTT CASRPSGSTDTQYF
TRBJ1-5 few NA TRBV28 TGTGCCAGCAGCTCAGGTCAGCCCCAGCATTTT CASSSGQPQHF
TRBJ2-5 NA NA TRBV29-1 TGCAGCGTTGAAAGAGGGGACTTTAGCGAGACCCAGTACTTC CSVERGDFSETQYF
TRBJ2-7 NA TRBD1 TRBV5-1 TGCGCCAGCAGCTTTGGACAGGGGACCTACGAGCAGTACTTC CASSFGQGTYEQYF
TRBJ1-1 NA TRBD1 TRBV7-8 TGTGCCAGCAGCAAAAGGACAGGGGAGAGGTTTGAAGCTTTCTTT CASSKRTGERFEAFF
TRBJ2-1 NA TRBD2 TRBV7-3 TGTGCCAGCAGCCTCAGTGCGGGAGGGTACAATGAGCAGTTCTTC CASSLSAGGYNEQFF
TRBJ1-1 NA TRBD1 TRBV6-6 TGTGCCAGCACCCGGACAGGGTGGAGCACTGAAGCTTTCTTT CASTRTGWSTEAFF
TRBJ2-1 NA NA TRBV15 TGTGCCACCAGCAGAGATTTGGCAAGTGAGCAGTTCTTC CATSRDLASEQFF
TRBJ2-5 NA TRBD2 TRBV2 TGTGCCAGCAGCGCCCCGACTAGCGGACAAGAGACCCAGTACTTC CASSAPTSGQETQYF
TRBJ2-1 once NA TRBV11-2 TGTGCCAGCAGCTTTATATTAGAGCAGTTCTTC CASSFILEQFF
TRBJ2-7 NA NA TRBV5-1 TGCGCCAGCAGCACCACAGGGCAGGCCTACGAGCAGTACTTC CASSTTGQAYEQYF
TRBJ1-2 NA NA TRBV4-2 TGTGCCAGCAGCCAAGAAGGCGGGAACTATGGCTACACCTTC CASSQEGGNYGYTF
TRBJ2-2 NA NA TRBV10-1 TGCGCCAGCAGTGACGGCACCGGGGAGCTGTTTTTT CASSDGTGELFF
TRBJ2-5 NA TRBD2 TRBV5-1 TGCGCCAGCAGCCCGTATATAGCGGGAGTAGAGACCCAGTACTTC CASSPYIAGVETQYF
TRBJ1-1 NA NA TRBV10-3 TGTGCCATCAGTGAGTTCCCCCCGCAGATGAACACTGAAGCTTTCTTT CAISEFPPQMNTEAFF
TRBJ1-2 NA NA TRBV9 TGTGCCAGCAGCCCCGAGGGCGGGTTGGACTATGGCTACACCTTC CASSPEGGLDYGYTF
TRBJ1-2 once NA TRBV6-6 TGTGCCAGCAGTTATGGGTCCCAGGGCTCCGACGGCTACACCTTC CASSYGSQGSDGYTF
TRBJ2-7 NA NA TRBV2 TGTGCCACAACCCGTACTGTCTACGAGCAGTACTTC CATTRTVYEQYF
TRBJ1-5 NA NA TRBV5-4 TGTGCCAGCAGCTCGGACCCCACGGGGAATCAGCCCCAGCATTTT CASSSDPTGNQPQHF
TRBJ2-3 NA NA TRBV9 TGTGCCAGCAGCACACAAGGGGGATCCACAGATACGCAGTATTTT CASSTQGGSTDTQYF
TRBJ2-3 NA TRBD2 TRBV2 TGTGCCAGCAGCGATAGCGGGAGGTCGGAAGATACGCAGTATTTT CASSDSGRSEDTQYF
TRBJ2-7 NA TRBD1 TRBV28 TGTGCCAGCAGCGTGACAGGGGCCACCTACGAGCAGTACTTC CASSVTGATYEQYF
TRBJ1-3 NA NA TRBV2 TGTGCCAGCAGTAAGCGGGACTCTGGAAACACCATATATTTT CASSKRDSGNTIYF
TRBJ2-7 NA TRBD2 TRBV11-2 TGTGCCAGCAGCATCCTAGCGGGGGCTTCCTACGAGCAGTACTTC CASSILAGASYEQYF
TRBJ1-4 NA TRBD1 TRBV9 TGTGCCAGCAGCGCGTCCGGGACAGCCGAAAAACTGTTTTTT CASSASGTAEKLFF
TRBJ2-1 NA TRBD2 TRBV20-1 TGCAGTGCTAGTACTTCCGGGGCGGGAGGGGGCAATGAGCAGTTCTTC CSASTSGAGGGNEQFF
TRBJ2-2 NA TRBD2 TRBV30 TGTGCCTGGAGCGAAACCATGGGACTAGCGCACGGGGAGCTGTTTTTT CAWSETMGLAHGELFF
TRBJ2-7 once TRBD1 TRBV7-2 TGTGCCAGCAGCTTTAGGGGACAGGGGACCTACGAGCAGTACTTC CASSFRGQGTYEQYF
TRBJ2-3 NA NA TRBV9 TGTGCCAGCAGCGTAGAGTCCTCCGGTATCACAGATACGCAGTATTTT CASSVESSGITDTQYF
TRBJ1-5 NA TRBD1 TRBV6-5 TGTGCCAGCAGCCCCGTTCAGGGGGGTAATCAGCCCCAGCATTTT CASSPVQGGNQPQHF
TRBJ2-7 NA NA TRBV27 TGTGCCAGCAGGGGCGGGTACGAGCAGTACTTC CASRGGYEQYF
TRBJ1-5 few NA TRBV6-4 TGTGCCAGCAGGGACCCCCGGGGAGCCCGAGAAAATCAGCCCCAGCATTTT CASRDPRGARENQPQHF
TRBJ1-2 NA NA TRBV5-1 TGCGCCAGCAGCCAACCGTGGGCAGGCTATGGCTACACCTTC CASSQPWAGYGYTF
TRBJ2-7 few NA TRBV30 TGTGCCTGGAGGGGCAGGCCTGAGGAGCAGTACTTC CAWRGRPEEQYF
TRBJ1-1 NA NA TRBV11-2 TGTGCCAGCAGCTTAGGAATACATCAAAACACTGAAGCTTTCTTT CASSLGIHQNTEAFF
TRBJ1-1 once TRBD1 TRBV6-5 TGTGCCAGCAGTTACCCCGCGACAGGGGGCAAAACTGAAGCTTTCTTT CASSYPATGGKTEAFF
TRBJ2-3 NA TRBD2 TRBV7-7 TGTGCTAGCAGCTTAAATAGCGGGACAGATACGCAGTATTTT CASSLNSGTDTQYF
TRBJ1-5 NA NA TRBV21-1 TGTGCCAGCACCCATCATAGCAATCAGCCCCAGCATTTT CASTHHSNQPQHF
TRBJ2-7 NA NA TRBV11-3 TGTGCCAGCAGGGGGGCGGGCGAGCAGTACTTC CASRGAGEQYF
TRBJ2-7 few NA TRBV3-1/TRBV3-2 TGTGCCAGCAGCCAAGATCTAGTCAACTACGAGCAGTACTTC CASSQDLVNYEQYF
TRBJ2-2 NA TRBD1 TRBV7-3 TGTGCCAGCAGCTTGTATACAGGGGGTAGCGGGGAGCTGTTTTTT CASSLYTGGSGELFF
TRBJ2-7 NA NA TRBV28 TGTGCCAGCAGCCTGGGGGCGGAGGCGGGCGAGCAGTACTTC CASSLGAEAGEQYF
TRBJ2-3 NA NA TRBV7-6 TGTGCCAGCAGCTTAATTGGCGGAAGCACAGATACGCAGTATTTT CASSLIGGSTDTQYF
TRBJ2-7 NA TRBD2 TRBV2 TGTGCCAGCAGGGGGACTAGCGGGAGGGCCCAGCAGTACTTC CASRGTSGRAQQYF
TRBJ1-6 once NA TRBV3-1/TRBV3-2 TGTGCCAGCAGCCAAGATTCTTCTGGACTACCCCTCCACTTT CASSQDSSGLPLHF
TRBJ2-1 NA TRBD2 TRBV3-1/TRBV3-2 TGTGCCAGCAGCCAAGGGACTAGCGGGAAGAATGAGCAGTTCTTC CASSQGTSGKNEQFF
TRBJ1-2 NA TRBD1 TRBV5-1 TGCGCCAGCAAAAAACAGGGGGACGACTATGGCTACACCTTC CASKKQGDDYGYTF
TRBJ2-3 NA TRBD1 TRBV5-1 TGCGCCAGCAGCTTGGAAGGACAGGGTGGAGATACGCAGTATTTT CASSLEGQGGDTQYF
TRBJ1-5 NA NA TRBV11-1 TGTGCCAGCAGCCGGGCGGGGGGCAATCAGCCCCAGCATTTT CASSRAGGNQPQHF
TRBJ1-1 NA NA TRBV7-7 TGTGCTAGCAGCTTAGGCACGGGCACTGAAGCTTTCTTT CASSLGTGTEAFF